This T cell receptor beta chain was identified in a study of cytomegalovirus exposure and HLA in healthy donors. Whole-study findings and limits: The classifier was said to identify cytomegalovirus status with high specificity and sensitivity.

Concerning this clone: The antigen remains undetermined.

The V end lost 0 bases, the J end lost 6 bases, and 9 bases lay between the germline ends. Germline V gene lookup returns CDR1 SGDLS and CDR2 YYNGEE. The length of the CDR3 is 14 residues. Vbeta (60) and Jbeta (13) primers were used in the PCR. In the original analysis: Among the unique TCR beta chains that a later analysis counted, about 84 million in all, about 10 million were shared. Generated by immunoSEQ multiplex PCR, the TCRdb table keeps only in-frame clones and is missing some. V and J calls and clone size follow that table, whereas D and trimming were derived from the DNA. The sample consists of some 150,000 clones, about three quarters of them appearing once.

The chain uses TRBV9 and TRBJ2-2, with D possibly TRBD2 on 6 matching bases. Sequencing was done on a sample of PBMCs. This TCR came from a female donor in good health and CMV-seronegative. The CDR3 protein is CASSVGGESGELFF. CDR3 bases: TGTGCCAGCAGCGTAGGGGGGGAGTCCGGGGAGCTGTTTTTT.